The rows below give T cell receptor beta chains drawn from one sample of a study of T cell therapy after organ transplantation. TCRdb's table, derived via immunoSEQ multiplex PCR, lists solely in-frame clones and lacks some. The sample yields tens of thousands of clones, about 83% seen once. Antigens for these TCRs are unknown. The starting material was CD8+ T cells from blood, obtained after autologous CMV-specific T cell therapy. These receptors were obtained from a human patient who had received a solid organ transplant and had CMV disease. Some T cells may be graft donor cells. Each CDR3 is given with its conserved first and last residue. Each record gives: clone size, J gene, V gene, D gene, CDR3 protein, CDR3 DNA. D genes are given only for firm matches. Size values are once, few and many counts, or a class for expanded clones, and some rows have none.

-,TRBJ2-7,TRBV2,-,CASDGAGTNYGQYF,TGTGCCAGCGATGGGGCGGGGACGAATTACGGGCAGTACTTC
-,TRBJ1-1,TRBV6-5,TRBD1,CASSWTGPDTEAFF,TGTGCCAGCAGTTGGACAGGGCCGGACACTGAAGCTTTCTTT
-,TRBJ2-7,TRBV5-6,-,CASSPKSGPSYEQYF,TGTGCCAGCAGCCCCAAAAGCGGGCCCTCCTACGAGCAGTACTTC
few,TRBJ1-3,TRBV4-3,-,CASSQLADLGNTIYF,TGCGCCAGCAGCCAATTGGCAGATCTGGGAAACACCATATATTTT
-,TRBJ1-1,TRBV5-1,-,CASSLYEQGYTEAFF,TGCGCCAGCAGCTTGTATGAACAGGGCTACACTGAAGCTTTCTTT
medium-sized,TRBJ2-7,TRBV6-1,TRBD1,CASSEEGTGGYEQYF,TGTGCCAGCAGTGAAGAAGGGACAGGGGGCTACGAGCAGTACTTC
once,TRBJ1-1,TRBV9,-,CASSVGGDTEAFF,TGTGCCAGCAGCGTAGGAGGGGACACTGAAGCTTTCTTT
few,TRBJ2-7,TRBV6-5,-,CASSYKDTSSYEQYF,TGTGCCAGCAGTTACAAGGACACAAGCTCCTACGAGCAGTACTTC
few,TRBJ2-5,TRBV27,TRBD1,CASSSSDRGDWETQYF,TGTGCCAGCAGTTCCTCGGACAGGGGAGATTGGGAGACCCAGTACTTC
medium-sized,TRBJ1-2,TRBV28,-,CASSPDAIRGYTF,TGTGCCAGCAGTCCTGATGCCATTCGGGGCTACACCTTC
-,TRBJ2-5,TRBV15,-,CATSRGPGTETQYF,TGTGCCACCAGCAGAGGCCCGGGGACGGAGACCCAGTACTTC
-,TRBJ2-7,TRBV9,-,CASSVALNYEQYF,TGTGCCAGCAGCGTAGCTTTAAACTACGAGCAGTACTTC
-,TRBJ2-1,TRBV6-5,-,CASSYKAGSYNEQFF,TGTGCCAGCAGTTACAAGGCGGGATCCTACAATGAGCAGTTCTTC
-,TRBJ1-2,TRBV28,-,CASRSGRTINYGYTF,TGTGCCAGCAGGTCGGGACGGACAATTAACTATGGCTACACCTTC
once,TRBJ2-7,TRBV19,-,CASSPGHYYEQYF,TGTGCCAGTAGTCCAGGACATTACTACGAGCAGTACTTC
-,TRBJ2-4,TRBV15,-,CATSSIGWDTGTLAKNIQYF,TGTGCCACCAGCAGTATTGGGTGGGACACGGGGACTCTAGCCAAAAACATTCAGTACTTC
-,TRBJ1-2,TRBV27,TRBD1,CASSWTGDANYGYTF,TGTGCCAGCAGTTGGACAGGGGACGCTAACTATGGCTACACCTTC
-,TRBJ2-5,TRBV4-1,TRBD2,CASSQLRGAGGNQETQYF,TGCGCCAGCAGCCAACTCCGAGGAGCGGGGGGAAACCAAGAGACCCAGTACTTC
-,TRBJ1-2,TRBV7-6,TRBD1,CASSPGTGNGPNYGYTF,TGTGCCAGCAGCCCTGGGACAGGGAATGGGCCTAACTATGGCTACACCTTC
-,TRBJ2-5,TRBV7-8,-,CASSQWGYQETQYF,TGTGCCAGCAGCCAGTGGGGTTACCAAGAGACCCAGTACTTC
-,TRBJ2-1,TRBV18,-,CASSLEENYNEQFF,TGTGCCAGCTCACTCGAGGAGAACTACAATGAGCAGTTCTTC
-,TRBJ1-1,TRBV28,-,CASSFVHLRTEAFF,TGTGCCAGCAGTTTCGTACATCTTCGCACTGAAGCTTTCTTT
once,TRBJ2-3,TRBV19,-,CATSSTDTQYF,TGTGCCACCTCTAGCACAGATACGCAGTATTTT
-,TRBJ2-7,TRBV6-5,-,CASSYSGSAYEQYF,TGTGCCAGCAGTTACTCCGGATCAGCCTACGAGCAGTACTTC
-,TRBJ2-7,TRBV5-6,TRBD1,CASSSGTDYEQYF,TGTGCCAGCAGCTCCGGGACAGATTACGAGCAGTACTTC
-,TRBJ1-5,TRBV5-5,-,CASSLEALYGNQPQHF,TGTGCCAGCAGCTTGGAAGCGCTGTACGGCAATCAGCCCCAGCATTTT
-,TRBJ2-1,TRBV28,-,CASILRDSIYNEQFF,TGTGCCAGCATCCTTCGGGACTCTATATACAATGAGCAGTTCTTC
-,TRBJ1-3,TRBV5-6,-,CASSLSSGNTIYF,TGTGCCAGCAGCTTAAGCTCTGGAAACACCATATATTTT
-,TRBJ2-7,TRBV7-8,TRBD1,CASSSLPRQGPYEQYF,TGTGCCAGCAGCTCTCTGCCCCGACAGGGACCTTACGAGCAGTACTTC
-,TRBJ2-5,TRBV27,-,CASMEGRAQYF,TGTGCCAGCATGGAGGGTAGGGCCCAGTACTTC
-,TRBJ2-7,TRBV19,TRBD2,CASSWSQRGAYEQYF,TGTGCCAGTAGTTGGTCCCAGCGGGGAGCCTACGAGCAGTACTTC
-,TRBJ2-1,TRBV7-9,-,CASSAGHYNEQFF,TGTGCCAGCAGCGCAGGCCACTACAATGAGCAGTTCTTC
once,TRBJ2-5,TRBV7-9,-,CASSFPDPQETQYF,TGTGCCAGCAGCTTCCCAGATCCCCAAGAGACCCAGTACTTC
once,TRBJ2-7,TRBV7-2,-,CASSFPGTTYEQYF,TGTGCCAGCAGCTTCCCCGGGACAACCTACGAGCAGTACTTC
-,TRBJ2-7,TRBV15,TRBD1,CATSRDWTGDYEQYF,TGTGCCACCAGCAGAGATTGGACAGGGGACTACGAGCAGTACTTC
-,TRBJ1-1,TRBV7-3,-,CASSLSGSNTEAFF,TGTGCCAGCAGCTTATCCGGTTCGAACACTGAAGCTTTCTTT
medium-sized,TRBJ2-7,TRBV28,-,CASSLGPGLYF,TGTGCCAGCAGTTTAGGGCCAGGGTTGTACTTC
-,TRBJ2-7,TRBV4-3,TRBD1,CASSPYGQGGYEQYF,TGCGCCAGCAGCCCCTACGGACAGGGGGGATACGAGCAGTACTTC
-,TRBJ2-3,TRBV27,TRBD2,CASIGLAASTDTQYF,TGTGCCAGCATAGGACTAGCGGCTAGCACAGATACGCAGTATTTT
-,TRBJ2-3,TRBV9,-,CASSPGGGSTDTQYF,TGTGCCAGCAGCCCCGGTGGCGGAAGCACAGATACGCAGTATTTT
-,TRBJ2-7,TRBV9,TRBD2,CASSVGSGGASEQYF,TGTGCCAGCAGCGTAGGGAGCGGGGGGGCCTCCGAGCAGTACTTC
-,TRBJ2-1,TRBV29-1,-,CSVGAEAWNEQFF,TGCAGCGTTGGAGCGGAGGCTTGGAATGAGCAGTTCTTC
-,TRBJ2-6,TRBV4-3,-,CASSQDQGGANVLTF,TGCGCCAGCAGCCAAGATCAGGGTGGGGCCAACGTCCTGACTTTC
-,TRBJ2-5,TRBV7-2,TRBD2,CASSSHRLAGPQETQYF,TGTGCCAGCAGCTCCCACCGACTAGCGGGGCCCCAAGAGACCCAGTACTTC
-,TRBJ2-1,TRBV6-5,-,CASITPAGNEQFF,TGTGCCAGCATTACCCCGGCGGGCAATGAGCAGTTCTTC
-,TRBJ2-3,TRBV27,-,CASSITDDTDTQYF,TGTGCCAGCAGTATCACGGACGACACAGATACGCAGTATTTT
-,TRBJ2-7,TRBV19,TRBD1,CASNRQGTPYEQYF,TGTGCCAGTAACCGACAGGGAACGCCCTACGAGCAGTACTTC
once,TRBJ2-3,TRBV6-4,-,CASSGVQGDTQYF,TGTGCCAGCAGTGGGGTACAGGGAGATACGCAGTATTTT
-,TRBJ2-2,TRBV7-2,-,CASSSPGSPNTGELFF,TGTGCCAGCAGCTCCCCGGGGAGCCCGAACACCGGGGAGCTGTTTTTT
-,TRBJ1-2,TRBV12-1,-,CASSPPPWGYGYTF,TGTGCCAGCAGCCCTCCTCCATGGGGGTATGGCTACACCTTC
-,TRBJ2-5,TRBV9,TRBD1,CASSVGPRTGHQETQYF,TGTGCCAGCAGCGTAGGTCCTCGGACAGGGCACCAAGAGACCCAGTACTTC
once,TRBJ2-1,TRBV6-6,TRBD2,CASSQGPGGAGNEQFF,TGTGCCAGCAGTCAGGGCCCGGGAGGCGCGGGAAATGAGCAGTTCTTC
-,TRBJ1-1,TRBV19,-,CASSLINTEAFF,TGTGCCAGTTCCTTGATTAACACTGAAGCTTTCTTT
-,TRBJ2-7,TRBV7-2,TRBD2,CASSLRTSPYEQYF,TGTGCCAGCAGCTTACGGACTAGCCCATACGAGCAGTACTTC
-,TRBJ2-5,TRBV7-9,-,CASSPLNEETQYF,TGTGCCAGCAGCCCCCTAAATGAAGAGACCCAGTACTTC
-,TRBJ1-4,TRBV5-6,TRBD1,CASSLGTGFEKLFF,TGTGCCAGCAGCCTTGGGACAGGGTTTGAAAAACTGTTTTTT
-,TRBJ2-5,TRBV7-9,-,CASSFRLGDQETQYF,TGTGCCAGCAGCTTCAGGTTGGGGGATCAAGAGACCCAGTACTTC
-,TRBJ1-3,TRBV13,-,CASSFRVSGNTIYF,TGTGCCAGCAGCTTCAGGGTCTCAGGAAACACCATATATTTT
-,TRBJ2-7,TRBV7-9,TRBD2,CASSPQEGSGGSYEQYF,TGTGCCAGCAGCCCCCAGGAAGGCAGCGGGGGCTCCTACGAGCAGTACTTC
-,TRBJ2-7,TRBV27,-,CASSFTGTSYEQYF,TGTGCCAGCAGCTTTACTGGTACCTCCTACGAGCAGTACTTC